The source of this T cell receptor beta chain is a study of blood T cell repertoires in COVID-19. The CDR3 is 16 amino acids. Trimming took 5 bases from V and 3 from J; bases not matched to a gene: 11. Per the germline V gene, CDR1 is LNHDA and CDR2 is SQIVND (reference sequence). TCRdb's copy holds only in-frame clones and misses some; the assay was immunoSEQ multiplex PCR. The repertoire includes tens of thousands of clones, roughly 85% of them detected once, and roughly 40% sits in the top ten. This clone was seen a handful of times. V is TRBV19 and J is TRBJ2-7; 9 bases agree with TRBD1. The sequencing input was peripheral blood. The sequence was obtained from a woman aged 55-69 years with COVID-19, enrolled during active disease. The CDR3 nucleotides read TGTGCCAGTAGTGCTAGACAGGGGGGTAAGGTCTACGAGCAGTACTTC. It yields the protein CASSARQGGKVYEQYF.